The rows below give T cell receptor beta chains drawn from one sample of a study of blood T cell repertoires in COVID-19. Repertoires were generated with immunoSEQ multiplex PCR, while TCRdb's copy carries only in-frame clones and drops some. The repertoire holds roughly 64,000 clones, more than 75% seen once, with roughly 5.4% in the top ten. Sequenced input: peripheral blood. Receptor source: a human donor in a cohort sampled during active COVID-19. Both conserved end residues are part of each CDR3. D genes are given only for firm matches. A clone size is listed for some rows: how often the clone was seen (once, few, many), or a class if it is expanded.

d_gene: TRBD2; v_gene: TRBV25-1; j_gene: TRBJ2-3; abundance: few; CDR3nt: TGTGCCAGCAGTGAACGGGCGGGGGGAGTGGAGGAAACAGATACGCAGTATTTT; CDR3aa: CASSERAGGVEETDTQYF
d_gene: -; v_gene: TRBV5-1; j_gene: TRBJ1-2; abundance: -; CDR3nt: TGCGCCAGCAGCCGTTCGACAGACCTCTATGGCTACACCTTC; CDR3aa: CASSRSTDLYGYTF
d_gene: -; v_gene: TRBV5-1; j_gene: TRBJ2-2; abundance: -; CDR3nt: TGCGCCAGCAGCTTGGTGGACAGAACCGGGGAGCTGTTTTTT; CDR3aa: CASSLVDRTGELFF
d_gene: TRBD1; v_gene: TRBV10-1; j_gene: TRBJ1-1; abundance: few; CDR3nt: TGCGCCAGCGGATGGGACAGGGTATTTGAAGCTTTCTTT; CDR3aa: CASGWDRVFEAFF
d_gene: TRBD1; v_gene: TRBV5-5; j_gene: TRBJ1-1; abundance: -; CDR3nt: TGTGCCAGCAGCACTCGGACAGGGCCCATTGACACTGAAGCTTTCTTT; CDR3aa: CASSTRTGPIDTEAFF
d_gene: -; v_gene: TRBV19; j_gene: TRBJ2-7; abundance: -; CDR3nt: TGTGCCAGTAGGACCGGGATCCAAGGAACCTACGAGCAGTACTTC; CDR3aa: CASRTGIQGTYEQYF
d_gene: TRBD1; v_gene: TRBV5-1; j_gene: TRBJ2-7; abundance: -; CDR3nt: TGCGCCAGCAGCTTCGGGACAGGGGGCAGCTACGAGCAGTACTTC; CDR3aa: CASSFGTGGSYEQYF
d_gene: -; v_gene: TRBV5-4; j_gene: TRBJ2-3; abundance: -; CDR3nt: TGTGCCAGCAGCTTGTCGCCGGGTACTAGCACAGATACGCAGTATTTT; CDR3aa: CASSLSPGTSTDTQYF
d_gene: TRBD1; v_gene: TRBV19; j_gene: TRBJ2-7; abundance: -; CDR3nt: TGTGCCAGTAGTACCCAGACAGGGGGCCACGAGCAGTACTTC; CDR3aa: CASSTQTGGHEQYF
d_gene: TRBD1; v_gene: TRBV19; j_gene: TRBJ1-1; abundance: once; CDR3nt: TGTGCCAGTAGGTCAGACAGGGTGAGCACTGAAGCTTTCTTT; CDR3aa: CASRSDRVSTEAFF
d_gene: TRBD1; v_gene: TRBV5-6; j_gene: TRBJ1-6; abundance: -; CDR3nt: TGTGCCAGCAGCCTGGGCAACAGGGGCGAACCCCTCCACTTT; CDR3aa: CASSLGNRGEPLHF
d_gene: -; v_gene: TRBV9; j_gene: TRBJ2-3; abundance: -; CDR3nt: TGTGCCAGCAGCGTAACGGGACTCCCCACAGATACGCAGTATTTT; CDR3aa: CASSVTGLPTDTQYF
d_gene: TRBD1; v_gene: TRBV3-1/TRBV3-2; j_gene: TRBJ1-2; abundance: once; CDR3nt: TGTGCCAGCAGCCAGACAGGGACTGGCTACACCTTC; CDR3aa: CASSQTGTGYTF
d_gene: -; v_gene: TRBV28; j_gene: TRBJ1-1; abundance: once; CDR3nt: TGTGCCAGCAGTAGGCCCCAAGGGGTTAACACTGAAGCTTTCTTT; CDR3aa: CASSRPQGVNTEAFF
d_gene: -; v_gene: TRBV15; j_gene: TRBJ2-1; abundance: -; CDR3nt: TGTGCCACCAGCAGAGTACCCGACTCTAATGAGCAGTTCTTC; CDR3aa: CATSRVPDSNEQFF
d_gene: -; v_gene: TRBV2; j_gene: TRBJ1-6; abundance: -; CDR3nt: TGTGCCAGCAGTGAACCGTCAGGGGTTCGTTCACCCCTCCACTTT; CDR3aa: CASSEPSGVRSPLHF
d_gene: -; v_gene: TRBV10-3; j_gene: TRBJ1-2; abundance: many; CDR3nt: TGTGCCATCAGCAAGTCCGGGACGGAGGGAGGCTACACCTTC; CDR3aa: CAISKSGTEGGYTF